This record concerns one T cell receptor (beta chain) sequence. The antigen is unknown. These data are taken from a study of T cells in Graves' hyperthyroidism and ophthalmopathy. Inclusion characteristics of ophthalmopathy patients comprised a Clinical Activity Score of at least 3, a NOSPECS grade of at least 4, and duration under 3 months. This CDR3 is 22 amino acids long. Authors of the study amplified TCR beta CDR3 regions from RNA transcripts. The HTBI primer set was used in a first-round RT-PCR of the TCR CDR3. TCRdb re-called the multiplex PCR reads with MiXCR, one entry per CDR3 protein. The sample has about 400,000 distinct CDR3 sequences; over 12% are singletons. Overall study results and limits: Before onset, ophthalmopathy was predicted by the model a median approximately 6.6 months earlier.

The material sequenced was blood. This TCR was recovered from a man aged 50 to 60 with Graves' ophthalmopathy. V gene TRBV12-3 or TRBV12-4 combines with J gene TRBJ2-1, with TRBD2 matching over 12 bases. The end of the DNA fits TRBJ2-7 better, so the J call may be wrong. The CDR3 region is CASSFSELSGASGRAAYNEQYF. The CDR3 region has the DNA TGTGCCAGCAGTTTTTCGGAATTAAGTGGGGCTAGCGGGAGGGCAGCCTACAATGAGCAGTACTTC.